This T cell receptor beta chain appears in the sequencing data of a study of T cells in Graves' hyperthyroidism and ophthalmopathy. Study outcomes and limitations: Blood also carried most thyroid clonotypes expanded above 0.001.

Hyperthyroidism of Graves' type that showed no ophthalmopathy progression within 18 months was stable. Patients aged 18 to 65 had newly diagnosed hyperthyroidism lasting under 2 months. From germline, CDR1 is SGHRS and CDR2 YFSETQ. The trim removed 2 bases at V and 4 bases at J, leaving 11 bases unmatched. This CDR3 has 16 residues. This clonotype was detected only a few times. Antigen unknown. The investigators amplified TCR beta CDR3 regions from RNA transcripts. Researchers ran a first-round RT-PCR on the TCR CDR3 using the HTBI primer set. In TCRdb, the multiplex PCR reads were re-called with MiXCR into one record per CDR3 protein. The sample records under 700,000 distinct CDR3 sequences, around 45% being singletons.

V is TRBV5-1 and J is TRBJ2-7; TRBD2 matches 8 bases. Sequencing used peripheral blood or thyroid tissue (not recorded which). The receptor was isolated from a woman aged 18-30 years with Graves' hyperthyroidism. CDR3 in amino acids: CASSLYMGLGGYEQYF. The CDR3 coding sequence is TGCGCCAGCAGCTTATACATGGGACTAGGAGGTTACGAGCAGTACTTC.